Below are 20 T cell receptor beta chains sequenced from a single sample in a study of prognosis after radiotherapy for stage I lung cancer. Genomic DNA served as the source from which two-round multiplex PCR generated TCR beta CDR3 amplicons. Round one of PCR was performed, and it used primers specific to each TRBV and TRBJ gene. TCRdb reprocessed the multiplex PCR reads with MiXCR, giving one entry per CDR3 protein. This table has about 15,000 distinct CDR3 sequences, about 46% appearing once. Source: PBMCs, taken before or after stereotactic body radiation therapy (not recorded which). All receptors come from a donor older than 45 with non-small cell lung cancer.

This clonotype has at least ten counts. The chain combines TRBV20-1 with TRBJ2-3; 8 bases agree with TRBD2. This CDR3 contains 15 residues. V was clipped by 1 base and J by 5 bases; unmatched bases: 8. Germline assignment: CDR1 DFQATT and CDR2 SNEGSKA (reference sequence). Here the CDR3 DNA reads TGCAGTGCTAGAGTGGTAGCGGGGTCGATAGATACGCAGTATTTT. This gives the protein CSARVVAGSIDTQYF.

This clonotype was detected many times. The gene calls are TRBV3-1 and TRBJ2-1, with 8 bases lining up with TRBD2. There are 15 residues in the CDR3. In germline, CDR1 is LGHDT, CDR2 YNNKEL (reference sequence). Trimming cost V 3 bases and J 5 bases; bases outside gene matches: 6. CDR3 DNA sequence: TGTGCCAGCAGCCATTCTGCGGGGGGAGACAATGAGCAGTTCTTC. Encoded protein: CASSHSAGGDNEQFF.

The chain couples TRBV9 to TRBJ1-3, with D hard to call. The germline V and J ends were trimmed by 2 bases and 2 bases, with 8 bases remaining between them. The CDR3 contains 14 residues. Germline CDR1 reads SGDLS; CDR2 reads YYNGEE. The CDR3 is CASSVTNPGNTIYF. CDR3 nucleotides: TGTGCCAGCAGCGTCACTAACCCTGGAAACACCATATATTTT.

This clonotype was counted ten times or more. The DNA of the CDR3 is TGCGCCAGCAGCTCCGGGACTAACCCAAGCCAAGAGACCCAGTACTTC. Its translation: CASSSGTNPSQETQYF. The rearrangement joins TRBV5-1 to TRBJ2-5, with 7 positions matching TRBD2. V trimming: 3 bases; J trimming: 1 base; junction bases outside the gene matches: 9. CDR3 size: 16 residues. Germline V lookup: CDR1 SGHRS, CDR2 YFSETQ.

With regard to this clonotype: At one end, the junction sequence differs from germline, possibly due to a read error. The chain is built from TRBV6-1 and TRBJ2-7; no clear D. The CDR3 has 12 residues. Looked up from germline, CDR1 is MNHNS and CDR2 is SASEGT. The CDR3 DNA sequence: TGTGCCAGCGTGGATTGGGTCTACGAGCATTACTTC. As protein: CASVDWVYEHYF.

This clonotype was found many times. In DNA, the CDR3 is TGTGCCAGCAGCGTGGGTACCCACTGGGGGACAGATACGCAGTATTTT. Its translation: CASSVGTHWGTDTQYF. The chain combines TRBV9 with TRBJ2-3; the D call may be TRBD1 or TRBD2 (5 bases each). Trimming took off 2 bases at V and 3 bases at J, with 16 bases between the two ends. Germline V CDR1 and CDR2: SGDLS, YYNGEE. The CDR3 covers 16 residues.

As regards this clonotype: This sequence is one base from a far larger clone and is likely a read error. The gene calls are TRBV6-2 or TRBV6-3 and TRBJ2-7; D unclear. This CDR3 spans 16 amino acids. Germline V gives CDR1 MNHEY, CDR2 SVGEGT. V lost 5 bases and J 5 bases, leaving 22 bases between the germline ends. The CDR3 here is CASSESVYFPENEQYF. CDR3 coding DNA: TGTGCCAGCAGTGAATCGGTGTATTTCCCGGAGAACGAGCAGTACTTC.

V gene TRBV27 combines with J gene TRBJ1-5, with D possibly TRBD1 on 5 matching bases. The V gene lost 8 bases and the J gene lost 0 bases, with 11 bases spanning the gap. Per germline, CDR1 MNHEY and CDR2 SMNVEV (reference sequence). This CDR3 is built from 14 residues. For the CDR3, the DNA is TGTGCCAGCCGGGGCATTGATAGCAATCAGCCCCAGCATTTT. This gives the protein CASRGIDSNQPQHF.

This clonotype appeared many times. The chain recombines TRBV4-1 with TRBJ2-7; the match to TRBD2 covers 13 bases. This CDR3 is built from 18 residues. V lost 4 bases to trimming and J lost 2 bases; unmatched junction nucleotides: 11. CDR1 MGHRA and CDR2 YSYEKL come from the germline V gene. For the CDR3, the DNA is TGCGCCAGCAGCCGAGCAGGGACTAGCGGGGTTCCTGCCTACGAGCAGTACTTC. This gives the protein CASSRAGTSGVPAYEQYF.

V usage is TRBV20-1 and J usage is TRBJ2-5; 11 nucleotides line up with TRBD1. V shed 5 bases and J 5 bases; nucleotides not matched to a gene: 16. The CDR3 spans 17 residues. Per the germline V gene, CDR1 is DFQATT and CDR2 is SNEGSKA (reference sequence). The CDR3 protein is CSALHWVGGQGEETQYF. The CDR3 bases are TGCAGTGCTCTTCACTGGGTGGGGGGACAGGGGGAGGAGACCCAGTACTTC.

A note on this clonotype: This likely stems from a read error, as it lies one base from a far larger clone. In DNA form, the CDR3 reads TGTGTCAGCAGCCCTCTTGGGGGACAGGGTTCGAACACTGAAGCTTTCTTT. Protein: CVSSPLGGQGSNTEAFF. The J gene is TRBJ1-1, the V gene TRBV11-2, with 9 bases lining up with TRBD1. The CDR3 has 17 residues. Looked up from germline, CDR1 is SGHAT and CDR2 is FQNNGV.

A remark on this clonotype: Mismatch with germline at one junction end may stem from a read error. The genes are TRBV20-1 and TRBJ2-5; TRBD2 agrees at 7 bases. The V gene's germline CDR1 is DFQATT and CDR2 SNEGSKA (reference sequence). This CDR3 contains 13 residues. The CDR3 reads CSARRAGFWTQCF. The CDR3 region has the DNA TGCAGTGCTAGGCGAGCGGGGTTCTGGACCCAGTGCTTC.

This clonotype was recorded at least ten times. The rearrangement joins TRBV10-3 to TRBJ2-7, with unresolved D. Germline V lookup: CDR1 ENHRY, CDR2 SYGVKD. The CDR3 has 15 residues. V was shortened by 3 bases and J by 1 base, with 13 bases between the two germline ends. CDR3 sequence (DNA): TGTGCCATCAGTGACACCCCCGACGTGTCCTACGAGCAGTACTTC. It encodes CAISDTPDVSYEQYF.

The chain couples TRBV7-8 to TRBJ2-2, with no clear D. V dropped 6 bases and J dropped 8 bases, with 28 bases sitting between them. The CDR3 length is 18 residues. Germline V gene lookup returns CDR1 SGHVS and CDR2 FQNEAQ. The CDR3 region has the DNA TGTGCCAGCAGATTAACCCTGCGCCCTTTGAGGTTGGGGGGGGAGCTGTTTTTT. It yields the protein CASRLTLRPLRLGGELFF.

The chain links TRBV28 to TRBJ2-7; 10 nucleotides agree with TRBD1. In germline, CDR1 is MDHEN, CDR2 SYDVKM. The V segment lost 4 bases and the J segment 6 bases; nucleotides outside the gene matches: 9. CDR3 length: 15 residues. CDR3 in amino acids: CASSSSGTGVSEQYF. As DNA, the CDR3 is TGTGCCAGCAGTTCATCCGGGACAGGGGTTAGCGAGCAGTACTTC.

About this clonotype itself: The junction and the germline gene differ at one end; a read error may be behind it. The rearrangement joins TRBV12-3 or TRBV12-4 to TRBJ2-5; D gene ambiguous. The CDR3 consists of 13 residues. The CDR3 nucleotides are TGTTCCAGCAGTTCTTCCATGTGGGAGACCCAGTACTTC. As protein: CSSSSSMWETQYF.

The rearrangement joins TRBV6-2 or TRBV6-3 to TRBJ1-2; TRBD1 might be the D (6 bases). The length of the CDR3 is 15 residues. V lost 5 bases to trimming and J lost 8 bases, with 21 bases between them. The germline CDR1 and CDR2 sequences are MNHEY and SVGEGT. CDR3 bases: TGTGCCAGCAGTGAACCTCCGGACAGTGGTGACGGCTACACCTTC. Amino acids: CASSEPPDSGDGYTF.

Concerning this clonotype itself: One end of the junction varies from germline; a read error may be responsible. The chain recombines TRBV7-9 with TRBJ1-1; D is unclear. The CDR3 runs to 14 residues. Germline V gives CDR1 SEHNR, CDR2 FQNEAQ (reference sequence). DNA of the CDR3: TGTGCCAGCAGCTCCCAGGTGGGGAACACTGAATCTTTCTTT. It yields the protein CASSSQVGNTESFF. Full variable domain (remainder filled in from reference TRBV7-9 and TRBJ1-1): DTGVSQNPRHKITKRGQNVTFRCDPISEHNRLYWYRQTLGQGPEFLTYFQNEAQLEKSRLLSDRFSAERPKGSFSTLEIQRTEQGDSAMYLCASSSQVGNTESFFGQGTRLTVV.

The V call is TRBV5-6, the J call TRBJ1-5; no reliable D call. The V end was cut by 5 bases, the J end by 2 bases, with 8 bases between. Germline loops: CDR1 SGHDT, CDR2 YYEEEE. The CDR3 is made up of 13 amino acids. The CDR3 bases are TGTGCCAGCAGAGGCGACGGCAATCAGCCCCAGCATTTT. Translating gives CASRGDGNQPQHF.

The chain uses TRBV6-9 and TRBJ1-1; perhaps TRBD1 as D (5 bases). Germline CDR1 MNHGY, CDR2 SVAAGI. Between the trimmed V and J ends, which lost 4 bases and 0 bases, there was a span of 12 bases. This CDR3 has 15 amino acids. As DNA, the CDR3 is TGTGCCAGCAGTTTAGGGGTGGGGATGAACACTGAAGCTTTCTTT. This gives the protein CASSLGVGMNTEAFF.